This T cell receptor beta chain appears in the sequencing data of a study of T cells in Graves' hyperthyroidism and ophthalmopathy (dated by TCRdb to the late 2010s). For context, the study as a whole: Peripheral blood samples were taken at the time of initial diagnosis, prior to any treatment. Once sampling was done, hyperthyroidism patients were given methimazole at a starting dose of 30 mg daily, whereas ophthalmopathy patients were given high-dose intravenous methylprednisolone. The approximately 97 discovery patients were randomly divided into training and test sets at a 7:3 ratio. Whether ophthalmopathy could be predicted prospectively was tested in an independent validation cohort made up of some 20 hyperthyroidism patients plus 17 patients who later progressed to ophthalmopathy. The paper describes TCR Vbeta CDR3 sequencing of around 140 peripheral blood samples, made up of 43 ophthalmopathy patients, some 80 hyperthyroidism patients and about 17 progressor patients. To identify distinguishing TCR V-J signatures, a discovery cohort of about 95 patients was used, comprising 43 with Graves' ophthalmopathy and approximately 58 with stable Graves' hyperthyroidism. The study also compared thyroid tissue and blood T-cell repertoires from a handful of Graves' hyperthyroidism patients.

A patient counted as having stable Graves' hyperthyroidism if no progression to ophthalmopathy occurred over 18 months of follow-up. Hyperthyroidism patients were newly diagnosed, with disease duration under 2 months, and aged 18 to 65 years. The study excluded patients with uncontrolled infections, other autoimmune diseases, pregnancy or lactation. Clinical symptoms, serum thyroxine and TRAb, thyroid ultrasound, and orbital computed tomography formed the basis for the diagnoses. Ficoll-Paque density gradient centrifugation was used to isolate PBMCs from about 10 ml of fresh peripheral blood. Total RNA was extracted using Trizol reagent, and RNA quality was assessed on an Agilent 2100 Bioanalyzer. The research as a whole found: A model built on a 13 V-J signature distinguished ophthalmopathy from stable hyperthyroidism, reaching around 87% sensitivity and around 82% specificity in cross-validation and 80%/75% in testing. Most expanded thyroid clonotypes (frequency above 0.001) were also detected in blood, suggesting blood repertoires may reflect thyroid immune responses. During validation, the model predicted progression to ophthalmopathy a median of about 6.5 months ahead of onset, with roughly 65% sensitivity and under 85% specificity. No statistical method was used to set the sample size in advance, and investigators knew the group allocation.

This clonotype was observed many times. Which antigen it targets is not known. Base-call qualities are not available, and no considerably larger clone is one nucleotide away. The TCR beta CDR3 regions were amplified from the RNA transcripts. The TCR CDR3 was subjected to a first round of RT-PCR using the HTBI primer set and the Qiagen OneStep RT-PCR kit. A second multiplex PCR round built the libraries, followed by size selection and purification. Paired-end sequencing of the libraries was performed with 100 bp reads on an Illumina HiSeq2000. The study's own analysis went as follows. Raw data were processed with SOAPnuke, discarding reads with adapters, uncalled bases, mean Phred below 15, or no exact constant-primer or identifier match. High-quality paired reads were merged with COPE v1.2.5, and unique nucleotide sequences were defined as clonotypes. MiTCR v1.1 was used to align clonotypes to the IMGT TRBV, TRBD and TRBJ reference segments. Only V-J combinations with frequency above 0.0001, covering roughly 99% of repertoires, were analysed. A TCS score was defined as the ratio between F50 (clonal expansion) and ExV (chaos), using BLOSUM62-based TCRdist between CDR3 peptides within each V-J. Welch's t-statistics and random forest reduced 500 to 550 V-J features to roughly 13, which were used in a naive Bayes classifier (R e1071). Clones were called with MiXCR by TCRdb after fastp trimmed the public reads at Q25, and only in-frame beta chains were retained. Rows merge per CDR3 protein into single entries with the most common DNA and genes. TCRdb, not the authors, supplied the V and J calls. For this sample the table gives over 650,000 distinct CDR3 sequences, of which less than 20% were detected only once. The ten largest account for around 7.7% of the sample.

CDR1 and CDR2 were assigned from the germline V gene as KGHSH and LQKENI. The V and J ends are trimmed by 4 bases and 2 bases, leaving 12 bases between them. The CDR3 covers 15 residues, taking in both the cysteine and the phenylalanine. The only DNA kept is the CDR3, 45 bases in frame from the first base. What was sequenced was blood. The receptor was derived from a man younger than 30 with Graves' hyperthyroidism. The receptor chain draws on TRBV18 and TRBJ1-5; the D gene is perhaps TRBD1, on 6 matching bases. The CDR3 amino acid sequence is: CASSLQGTGNQPQHF. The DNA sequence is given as TGTGCCAGCTCACTGCAGGGGACGGGCAATCAGCCCCAGCATTTT.